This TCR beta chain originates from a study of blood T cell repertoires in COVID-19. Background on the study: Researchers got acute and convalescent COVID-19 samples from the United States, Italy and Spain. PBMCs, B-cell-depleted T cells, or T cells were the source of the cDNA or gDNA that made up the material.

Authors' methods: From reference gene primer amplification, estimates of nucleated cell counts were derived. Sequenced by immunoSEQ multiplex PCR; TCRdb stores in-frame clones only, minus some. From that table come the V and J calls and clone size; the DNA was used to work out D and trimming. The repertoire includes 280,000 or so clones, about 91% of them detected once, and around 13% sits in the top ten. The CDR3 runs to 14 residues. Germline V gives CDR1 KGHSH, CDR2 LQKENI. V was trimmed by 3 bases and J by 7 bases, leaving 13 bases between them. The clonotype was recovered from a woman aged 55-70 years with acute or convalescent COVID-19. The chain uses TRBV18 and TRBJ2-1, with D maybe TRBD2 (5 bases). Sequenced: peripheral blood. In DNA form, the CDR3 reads TGTGCCAGCTCACCGGCGGGCTTGGGGAATGAGCAGTTCTTC. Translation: CASSPAGLGNEQFF.